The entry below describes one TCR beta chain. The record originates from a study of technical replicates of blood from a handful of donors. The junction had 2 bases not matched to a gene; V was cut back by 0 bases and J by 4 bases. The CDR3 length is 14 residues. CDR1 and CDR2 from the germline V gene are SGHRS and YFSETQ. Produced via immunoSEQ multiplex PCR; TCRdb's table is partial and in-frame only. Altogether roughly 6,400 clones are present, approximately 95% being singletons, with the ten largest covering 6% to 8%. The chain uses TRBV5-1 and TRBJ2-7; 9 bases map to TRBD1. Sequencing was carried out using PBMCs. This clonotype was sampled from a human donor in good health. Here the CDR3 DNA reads TGCGCCAGCAGCTTGGGGGACAGGGCGTACGAGCAGTACTTC. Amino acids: CASSLGDRAYEQYF.